This T cell receptor (beta chain) was found in a study of blood T cell repertoires in COVID-19. Cohort 3 donors counted as recovered after two negative PCRs, clearance, or resolved symptoms. Per the original data handling: How many nucleated cells were present was estimated from reference gene primer amplification. Sequencing used immunoSEQ multiplex PCR; TCRdb keeps in-frame clones, though not all of them. D and trimming come from the DNA, and the V and J calls and clone size come from that table. The data contain 240,000 or so clones, more than 70% of them singletons. This CDR3 contains 14 residues. The V and J ends lost 3 bases and 6 bases, in that order; junction bases with no gene match: 7. CDR1 is MDHEN, CDR2 SYDVKM, per germline.

Sequenced: PBMCs or T cells enriched from blood (not recorded which). This rearrangement joins TRBV28 to TRBJ2-7, with 8 nucleotides matching TRBD1. This TCR was sampled from a woman aged 50 to 60 who had recovered from COVID-19. CDR3 region: CASSLVQGAAEQYF. The CDR3, as DNA: TGTGCCAGCAGTTTGGTCCAGGGGGCCGCCGAGCAGTACTTC.